A selection of T cell receptor beta chains follows, all from one sample in a study of cytomegalovirus exposure and HLA in healthy donors. Generated by immunoSEQ multiplex PCR, the TCRdb table keeps only in-frame clones and is missing some. This table has approximately 150,000 clones, around 80% appearing once. The specimen sequenced was PBMCs. The receptors derive from a male donor in good health and CMV-seronegative. The CDR3 runs from the conserved cysteine through the conserved F or W. The D gene is left open where the match is weak. Size is omitted from some rows. Given values are once, few, many or a class for expanded clones.

J gene | V gene | clone size | D gene | CDR3 protein | CDR3 DNA
TRBJ2-7 | TRBV25-1 | . | . | CASSEQRIDEQYF | TGTGCCAGCAGTGAACAGCGGATCGACGAGCAGTACTTC
TRBJ1-1 | TRBV7-9 | . | . | CASSQWERNTEAFF | TGTGCCAGCAGTCAATGGGAGAGGAACACTGAAGCTTTCTTT
TRBJ2-1 | TRBV9 | . | . | CASSVTPGNEQFF | TGTGCCAGCAGCGTGACCCCAGGGAATGAGCAGTTCTTC
TRBJ1-3 | TRBV6-1 | . | TRBD1 | CASRGQPLLDTIYF | TGTGCCAGCAGGGGACAGCCTTTGTTGGACACCATATATTTT
TRBJ1-1 | TRBV6-1 | . | . | CASSASRVVDTEAFF | TGTGCCAGCAGTGCTTCGCGGGTCGTTGACACTGAAGCTTTCTTT
TRBJ1-4 | TRBV7-9 | once | TRBD1 | CASSSTTGAGEKLFF | TGTGCCAGCAGCTCGACCACAGGGGCGGGTGAAAAACTGTTTTTT
TRBJ1-1 | TRBV6-5 | . | . | CASSYSGARRTEAFF | TGTGCCAGCAGTTACTCGGGGGCTCGCCGCACTGAAGCTTTCTTT
TRBJ2-1 | TRBV4-1 | . | TRBD2 | CASSTRTSGGVGSYNEQFF | TGCGCCAGCAGCACCCGGACTAGCGGGGGGGTAGGATCCTACAATGAGCAGTTCTTC
TRBJ2-1 | TRBV5-1 | . | TRBD1 | CASSARQGYNEQFF | TGCGCCAGCAGCGCCCGACAGGGATACAATGAGCAGTTCTTC
TRBJ1-1 | TRBV27 | . | TRBD1 | CASSLSVRTGRGNTEAFF | TGTGCCAGCAGTTTATCGGTCCGGACAGGGCGGGGAAACACTGAAGCTTTCTTT
TRBJ2-2 | TRBV7-2 | few | . | CASSLFQIPSGELFF | TGTGCCAGCAGCTTATTCCAGATACCATCCGGGGAGCTGTTTTTT
TRBJ2-3 | TRBV19 | few | TRBD2 | CASSTFGLAGGTSTDTQYF | TGTGCCAGTAGTACCTTCGGACTAGCGGGGGGCACTAGCACAGATACGCAGTATTTT
TRBJ1-2 | TRBV7-9 | once | . | CSSSLQSPGLSRGYTF | TGTTCCAGCAGCTTACAGAGTCCGGGATTATCGAGAGGCTACACCTTC
TRBJ2-1 | TRBV5-1 | . | TRBD1 | CASSLEQGVNEQFF | TGCGCCAGCAGCTTGGAGCAGGGGGTTAATGAGCAGTTCTTC
TRBJ1-2 | TRBV7-9 | . | . | CASSGGADYGYTF | TGTGCCAGTTCGGGGGGGGCGGACTATGGCTACACCTTC
TRBJ1-1 | TRBV11-2 | . | . | CASRFTVNTEAFF | TGTGCCAGCAGATTCACGGTGAACACTGAAGCTTTCTTT
TRBJ1-5 | TRBV5-4 | . | . | CASSFSGNNQPQHF | TGTGCCAGCAGCTTTTCAGGGAACAATCAGCCCCAGCATTTT
TRBJ1-1 | TRBV2 | . | . | CASSPRMDSAAFF | TGTGCCAGCAGCCCAAGGATGGACAGCGCCGCTTTCTTT
TRBJ2-2 | TRBV11-2 | . | . | CASSFRGNTGELFF | TGTGCCAGCAGCTTCCGAGGAAACACCGGGGAGCTGTTTTTT
TRBJ2-3 | TRBV9 | . | . | CASSEDFQTDTQYF | TGTGCCAGCAGCGAGGACTTCCAAACAGATACGCAGTATTTT
TRBJ1-2 | TRBV6-1 | . | TRBD1 | CASSDLGTVNYGYTF | TGTGCCAGCAGTGACTTAGGGACAGTTAACTATGGCTACACCTTC
TRBJ2-6 | TRBV5-1 | . | TRBD1 | CASSGGQHSGANVLTF | TGCGCCAGCAGCGGGGGACAGCACTCTGGGGCCAACGTCCTGACTTTC
TRBJ1-1 | TRBV7-9 | . | . | CASSQRQKANTEAFF | TGTGCCAGCAGCCAACGACAGAAAGCGAACACTGAAGCTTTCTTT
TRBJ2-7 | TRBV6-6 | . | . | CASSYSTGYEQYF | TGTGCCAGCAGTTACTCTACAGGCTACGAGCAGTACTTC
TRBJ2-7 | TRBV28 | . | . | CASSLLVQVPYEQYF | TGTGCCAGCAGTTTATTAGTACAGGTGCCCTACGAGCAGTACTTC
TRBJ2-7 | TRBV20-1 | . | . | CSARDSYEQYF | TGCAGTGCTAGGGACAGTTACGAGCAGTACTTC
TRBJ2-5 | TRBV6-1 | . | TRBD1 | CASIPGQAIGEQYF | TGTGCCAGCATTCCGGGACAGGCGATAGGAGAGCAGTACTTC
TRBJ2-2 | TRBV4-1 | . | . | CASSPYRVSPGELFF | TGCGCCAGCAGCCCATACAGGGTGAGCCCAGGGGAGCTGTTTTTT
TRBJ2-3 | TRBV15 | . | TRBD2 | CATSRVNTSGGRDTQYF | TGTGCCACCAGCAGAGTTAACACTAGCGGGGGGCGGGATACGCAGTATTTT
TRBJ1-4 | TRBV5-1 | once | TRBD1 | CASSLTGAKEKLFF | TGCGCCAGCAGCTTAACAGGGGCGAAGGAAAAACTGTTTTTT
TRBJ2-2 | TRBV2 | few | TRBD2 | CASSGGGYTGELFF | TGTGCCAGCAGTGGGGGGGGGTACACCGGGGAGCTGTTTTTT
TRBJ2-2 | TRBV27 | . | . | CASSLRRTNTGELFF | TGTGCCAGCAGTTTAAGGAGAACGAACACCGGGGAGCTGTTTTTT
TRBJ1-1 | TRBV7-2 | . | TRBD1 | CASSRTTGGGTEAFF | TGTGCCAGCAGCCGAACGACAGGGGGCGGCACTGAAGCTTTCTTT
TRBJ1-2 | TRBV15 | . | . | CATSRDPPPFNYGYTF | TGTGCCACCAGCAGAGATCCCCCTCCTTTTAACTATGGCTACACCTTC
TRBJ2-2 | TRBV7-9 | once | TRBD1 | CASSLGQGNTGELFF | TGTGCCAGCAGCCTGGGACAGGGGAACACCGGGGAGCTGTTTTTT
TRBJ2-7 | TRBV30 | . | TRBD1 | CAWRARTGVSYEQYF | TGTGCCTGGAGAGCCCGGACAGGGGTTTCCTACGAGCAGTACTTC
TRBJ1-2 | TRBV29-1 | . | . | CSVVRGAGGYTF | TGCAGCGTTGTTCGCGGGGCGGGTGGCTACACCTTC
TRBJ1-4 | TRBV9 | . | . | CASSAQGLNEKLFF | TGTGCCAGCAGCGCACAGGGTCTTAATGAAAAACTGTTTTTT
TRBJ2-2 | TRBV19 | . | . | CASSIRPTGELFF | TGTGCCAGTAGTATCCGTCCCACCGGGGAGCTGTTTTTT
TRBJ2-3 | TRBV6-6 | few | . | CAAGDTQYF | TGTGCCGCGGGGGATACGCAGTATTTT
TRBJ2-5 | TRBV5-1 | . | TRBD1 | CASRQGPSRTQYF | TGCGCCAGCAGACAGGGGCCTTCTAGGACCCAGTACTTC
TRBJ2-3 | TRBV29-1 | . | TRBD2 | CSVVVTSDTDTQYF | TGCAGCGTTGTCGTGACTAGCGACACAGATACGCAGTATTTT
TRBJ2-7 | TRBV9 | . | TRBD1 | CASSTQPGQAGEQYF | TGTGCCAGCAGCACCCAACCGGGACAGGCAGGCGAGCAGTACTTC
TRBJ2-7 | TRBV11-2 | . | . | CASSYDRTASYEQYF | TGTGCCAGCAGCTACGATCGGACAGCGAGCTACGAGCAGTACTTC
TRBJ2-3 | TRBV6-5 | . | TRBD1 | CASSAGQGTDTQYF | TGTGCCAGCAGTGCGGGACAGGGAACAGATACGCAGTATTTT